The source of this TCR beta chain is a study of blood T cell repertoires in COVID-19. This table comes from immunoSEQ multiplex PCR, and its TCRdb copy is limited to in-frame clones, with some not included. Among 65,000 to 85,000 clones, over 75% were seen once, and the ten largest hold about a tenth. CDR3 length: 15 amino acids. Germline assignment: CDR1 SGHTS and CDR2 YDEGEE. The trim removed 1 base at V and 6 bases at J, leaving 7 bases unmatched. Material: peripheral blood. The receptor was derived from a woman aged 18-29 years with acute or convalescent COVID-19. The V gene is TRBV5-8, the J gene TRBJ2-4, with 7 bases aligning to TRBD1. CDR3 amino acids: CASSLTGDVRNIQYF. Written as DNA, the CDR3 is TGTGCCAGCAGCTTGACAGGGGACGTTCGAAACATTCAGTACTTC.